The 29 T cell receptor beta chains below all came from one sample that was sequenced in a study of blood T cell repertoires in COVID-19. TCRdb keeps only in-frame clones here, not all; method: immunoSEQ multiplex PCR. The data show fewer than 450,000 clones, around 89% seen once. The sequencing sample was made of peripheral blood. Receptor source: a woman aged 45-60 years with COVID-19, enrolled during active disease.

This chain connects TRBV9 to TRBJ1-4; D perhaps matches TRBD1 (5 bases). Trimming left V 4 bases short and J 6 bases short, with 16 bases between. The length of the CDR3 is 15 residues. Germline values: CDR1 SGDLS, CDR2 YYNGEE. The CDR3 is CASSIGGRSDEKLFF. CDR3 sequence (DNA): TGTGCCAGCAGCATCGGGGGACGGTCGGATGAAAAACTGTTTTTT.

The CDR3, as DNA: TGTGCCTGGAGTGGGGTCACAGGGTGGACCGGGGAGCTGTTTTTT. The encoded protein is CAWSGVTGWTGELFF. The chain employs TRBV30 and TRBJ2-2; possibly TRBD1 for D (6 bases). V was clipped by 1 base and J by 5 bases, with 14 bases between them. The CDR3 contains 15 residues. CDR1 is GTSNPN, CDR2 SVGIG, per germline (reference sequence). The full variable domain, completed using reference TRBV30 and TRBJ2-2, is SQTIHQWPATLVQPVGSPLSLECTVEGTSNPNLYWYRQAAGRGLQLLFYSVGIGQISSEVPQNLSASRPQDRQFILSSKKLLLSDSGFYLCAWSGVTGWTGELFFGEGSRLTVL.

This chain joins TRBV6-1 and TRBJ2-7; perhaps TRBD1 as D (7 bases). Germline CDR1 reads MNHNS; CDR2 reads SASEGT. Between the trimmed V and J ends, which lost 3 bases and 2 bases, there was a span of 17 bases. CDR3 length: 16 residues. The CDR3 sequence: CASSDPTRGETYEQYF. The DNA for the CDR3 is TGTGCCAGCAGTGACCCTACCAGGGGGGAAACCTACGAGCAGTACTTC.

V gene TRBV24-1 combines with J gene TRBJ2-3; 8 bases are a match to TRBD2. CDR1 KGHDR and CDR2 SFDVKD come from the germline V gene. The CDR3 loop spans 14 amino acids. Trimming removed 7 bases from V and 5 bases from J; junction bases left unmatched: 7. The CDR3 sequence: CATRDSGGQDTQYF. The CDR3 nucleotides are TGTGCCACCAGGGACTCGGGGGGGCAAGATACGCAGTATTTT.

The CDR3 region has the DNA TGCGCCAGCAGCTTGGATACAGGGGGCAATCAGCCCCAGCATTTT. Translation: CASSLDTGGNQPQHF. This chain connects TRBV5-1 to TRBJ1-5; TRBD1 matches 7 bases. CDR3 length: 15 amino acids. Per germline, CDR1 SGHRS and CDR2 YFSETQ. After removal of 0 bases from V and 2 bases from J, the junction contained 2 bases not matched to a gene.

The V call is TRBV11-2, the J call TRBJ2-5, with D perhaps TRBD1 (5 bases). V lost 3 bases, J lost 1 base, and 12 bases lay in between. This CDR3 has 15 residues. Germline lookup yields CDR1 SGHAT and CDR2 FQNNGV. The CDR3 nucleotides are TGTGCCAGCAGCTTTGCAGGGCAGACCCAAGAGACCCAGTACTTC. It yields the protein CASSFAGQTQETQYF.

The rearrangement uses TRBV6-5 and TRBJ2-7; maybe TRBD2 (6 bases). The CDR3 contains 15 residues. Looked up from germline, CDR1 is MNHEY and CDR2 is SVGAGI. Deletions cut 6 bases from V and 3 bases from J, with 18 bases between. The CDR3 DNA sequence: TGTGCCAGCAGCTCCGGACCTGGGGACTTCTACGAGCAGTACTTC. Its translation: CASSSGPGDFYEQYF.

The chain couples TRBV10-1 to TRBJ1-3; D is uncertain. The CDR3 is made up of 15 amino acids. From germline, CDR1 is WNHNN and CDR2 SYGVQD (reference sequence). The germline V and J ends were trimmed by 6 bases and 0 bases, with 12 bases remaining between them. The CDR3 nucleotides are TGCGCCAGCAGCACCGGCGGCGCCTCTGGAAACACCATATATTTT. Its translation is CASSTGGASGNTIYF.

This clone was seen a few times. V and J are TRBV4-2 and TRBJ1-1; D remains unclear. The CDR3 has 13 residues. Trimming took 0 bases from V and 7 from J, leaving 9 bases between them. Looked up from germline, CDR1 is LGHNA and CDR2 is YNFKEQ. DNA of the CDR3: TGTGCCAGCAGCCAAGATGAGGGTTTTGAAGCTTTCTTT. This codes for CASSQDEGFEAFF.

The chain carries TRBV5-1 and TRBJ1-2; 10 bases align to TRBD1. Germline CDR1 is SGHRS and CDR2 is YFSETQ. Trimming at V came to 0 bases and at J to 4 bases, leaving 6 bases not matched to a gene. CDR3 length: 16 amino acids. CDR3 in DNA: TGCGCCAGCAGCTTGGGACAGGGGGCGCGGGGCTATGGCTACACCTTC. Encoded protein: CASSLGQGARGYGYTF.

The rearrangement links TRBV10-3 to TRBJ1-6; 8 nucleotides align to TRBD1. Germline V gene lookup returns CDR1 ENHRY and CDR2 SYGVKD. The CDR3 runs 15 residues. V was clipped by 5 bases and J by 7 bases; unmatched bases: 7. CDR3 coding DNA: TGTGCCATCAGTCCCGGACAGGGCGGCAATTCACCCCTCCACTTT. This codes for CAISPGQGGNSPLHF.

The rearrangement links TRBV30 to TRBJ2-2, with no clear D. The V gene's germline CDR1 is GTSNPN and CDR2 SVGIG (reference sequence). V was shortened by 3 bases and J by 2 bases, with 4 bases between the two germline ends. The CDR3 is 12 residues long. This chain's CDR3 is CAWRTNTGELFF. As DNA, the CDR3 is TGTGCCTGGAGGACTAACACCGGGGAGCTGTTTTTT.

A single count supports this clone. The chain couples TRBV6-5 to TRBJ1-3, with 8 nucleotides matching TRBD1. Germline V gives CDR1 MNHEY, CDR2 SVGAGI. The J segment lost 2 bases and the V segment lost 6 bases, leaving 6 bases of the junction unmatched. The CDR3 is 15 amino acids. CDR3 sequence reads: CASSRSGGAGNTIYF. The CDR3, as DNA: TGTGCCAGCAGCCGGTCAGGGGGCGCTGGAAACACCATATATTTT.

This sequence joins TRBV5-8 and TRBJ1-1; 7 nucleotides line up with TRBD1. Germline CDR1 is SGHTS and CDR2 is YDEGEE. The CDR3 contains 17 residues. V gave up 4 bases and J gave up 0 bases; unmatched junction bases: 12. CDR3: CASSLDGTDPMNTEAFF. The CDR3, as DNA: TGTGCCAGCAGCCTGGACGGGACAGACCCTATGAACACTGAAGCTTTCTTT.

The DNA of the CDR3 is TGCGCCAGCAGACAGAACGGACAGGGTGTGAACGAGCAGTACTTC. Translated, it gives CASRQNGQGVNEQYF. This chain links TRBV5-1 with TRBJ2-7, with 8 bases that match TRBD1. The germline V gene has CDR1 SGHRS and CDR2 YFSETQ. The CDR3 has 15 residues. V shed 5 bases, J shed 5 bases, and the junction held 12 bases outside the gene matches.

The V call is TRBV5-4, the J call TRBJ2-7; D call uncertain. Germline lookup yields CDR1 SGHNT and CDR2 YYREEE (reference sequence). Trimming stripped 0 bases from V and 3 bases from J, with 7 bases between. This CDR3 is 13 amino acids long. The CDR3 spells CASSLGGRYEQYF. The CDR3, as DNA: TGTGCCAGCAGCTTGGGCGGCCGCTACGAGCAGTACTTC.

This clone was found a few times. The chain employs TRBV7-8 and TRBJ1-5, with 12 bases aligning to TRBD1. The length of the CDR3 is 19 residues. CDR1 is SGHVS and CDR2 is FQNEAQ in the germline V gene. With 5 bases clipped from V and 0 bases from J, the junction kept 11 bases outside the gene matches. The CDR3 protein is CASSLNPGQGAHSNQPQHF. CDR3 DNA: TGTGCCAGCAGCCTAAACCCGGGACAGGGGGCCCATAGCAATCAGCCCCAGCATTTT.

V gene TRBV30 combines with J gene TRBJ1-1; a possible D gene is TRBD1 (5 bases). Trimming took 4 bases from V and 4 from J, leaving 13 bases between them. The CDR3 contains 13 residues. Germline CDR1 reads GTSNPN; CDR2 reads SVGIG (reference sequence). The CDR3 sequence: CAWKQVSRTEAFF. Written as DNA, the CDR3 is TGTGCCTGGAAACAGGTCAGTCGCACTGAAGCTTTCTTT.

The chain couples TRBV5-1 to TRBJ1-2; D is possibly TRBD1 (6 bases). Germline V gives CDR1 SGHRS, CDR2 YFSETQ. Trimming stripped 4 bases from V and 0 bases from J, with 13 bases between. CDR3 length: 15 residues. The DNA of the CDR3 is TGCGCCAGCAGCGCGGACAGCACTCCTAACTATGGCTACACCTTC. Residues: CASSADSTPNYGYTF.

The genes are TRBV24-1 and TRBJ2-2; 9 bases fit TRBD2. The V segment lost 4 bases and the J segment 6 bases; nucleotides outside the gene matches: 5. CDR1 and CDR2 from the germline V gene are KGHDR and SFDVKD. The CDR3 has 15 residues. This CDR3 reads CATSEPAGGAGELFF. The CDR3 nucleotides are TGTGCCACCAGTGAACCAGCGGGGGGAGCCGGGGAGCTGTTTTTT.

This chain connects TRBV3-1 (or the pseudogene TRBV3-2) to TRBJ1-1; no clear D. The CDR3 loop spans 13 amino acids. The V gene lost 4 bases and the J gene lost 2 bases, with 8 bases spanning the gap. Germline V gene lookup returns CDR1 LGHDT and CDR2 YNNKEL (reference sequence). CDR3 loop: CASSPRENTEAFF. The DNA for the CDR3 is TGTGCCAGCAGCCCTCGAGAAAACACTGAAGCTTTCTTT.

This chain connects TRBV5-1 to TRBJ2-1; 7 nucleotides agree with TRBD2. There are 17 residues in the CDR3. Germline-derived CDR1 and CDR2 are SGHRS and YFSETQ. V lost 0 bases to trimming and J lost 8 bases; unmatched junction nucleotides: 14. CDR3 DNA sequence: TGCGCCAGCAGCTTGGATTTGGAGGCCCTCCGGGGGGATGAGCAGTTCTTC. Encoded protein: CASSLDLEALRGDEQFF.

V gene TRBV24-1 combines with J gene TRBJ2-3; TRBD2 matches at 11 bases. After removal of 5 bases from V and 0 bases from J, the junction contained 6 bases not matched to a gene. The CDR3 extends over 17 amino acids. Germline V gives CDR1 KGHDR, CDR2 SFDVKD. The CDR3 region is CATSASSGGPSTDTQYF. CDR3 DNA: TGTGCCACCAGTGCCTCTAGCGGGGGGCCCAGCACAGATACGCAGTATTTT.

The rearrangement joins TRBV6-2 or TRBV6-3 to TRBJ1-1, with D unresolved. The CDR3 spans 13 residues. Per germline, CDR1 MNHEY and CDR2 SVGEGT. Trimming took off 0 bases at V and 4 bases at J, with 6 bases between the two ends. The CDR3 sequence is CASSYSSFTEAFF. The CDR3 DNA sequence: TGTGCCAGCAGTTACTCGTCCTTCACTGAAGCTTTCTTT.

The rearrangement uses TRBV29-1 and TRBJ2-2; 9 bases map to TRBD1. V was pared by 7 bases and J by 4 bases, with 16 bases of the junction left unmatched. The CDR3 covers 17 residues. Germline V gives CDR1 SQVTM, CDR2 ANQGSEA. The CDR3 spells CSAALGLGQGTTGELFF. The CDR3 bases are TGCAGCGCGGCCCTTGGTCTAGGACAGGGGACCACCGGGGAGCTGTTTTTT.

This clone was observed a handful of times. The chain carries TRBV5-6 and TRBJ1-2; perhaps TRBD1 as D (5 bases). The CDR3 loop spans 17 amino acids. CDR1 is SGHDT, CDR2 YYEEEE, per germline. V was shortened by 4 bases and J by 2 bases, with 21 bases between the two germline ends. CDR3 sequence: CASSTPRTGEGNYGYTF. In nucleotides, the CDR3 is TGTGCCAGCAGCACCCCCCGCACGGGGGAAGGAAACTATGGCTACACCTTC.

DNA of the CDR3: TGTGCCAGTAGTATAGGGAGGTCCCGGATCCAGCCCCAGCATTTT. Translated: CASSIGRSRIQPQHF. This chain joins TRBV19 and TRBJ1-5; no reliable D call. The CDR3 runs 15 residues. With 1 base removed from V and 7 bases from J, the gap between germline ends came to 14 bases. The germline V gene has CDR1 LNHDA and CDR2 SQIVND (reference sequence).

This clone appeared a few times. The sample holds other DNA sequences that translate to the same CDR3. V is TRBV29-1 and J is TRBJ2-5, with D perhaps matching TRBD2 (5 bases). Trimming removed 3 bases at V and 4 bases at J, with 9 bases between. CDR1 is SQVTM, CDR2 ANQGSEA, per germline. CDR3 length equals 12 residues. As DNA, the CDR3 is TGCAGCGTTGATCGTGGAGGAGAGACCCAGTACTTC. It yields the protein CSVDRGGETQYF.

V gene TRBV5-1 combines with J gene TRBJ2-7, with 10 bases lining up with TRBD1. This CDR3 comprises 13 residues. Trimming took 4 bases from V and 7 from J; bases not matched to a gene: 5. Germline CDR1 is SGHRS and CDR2 is YFSETQ. CDR3 sequence reads: CASSRTGGREQYF. As DNA, the CDR3 is TGCGCCAGCAGCCGGACAGGGGGAAGAGAGCAGTACTTC.